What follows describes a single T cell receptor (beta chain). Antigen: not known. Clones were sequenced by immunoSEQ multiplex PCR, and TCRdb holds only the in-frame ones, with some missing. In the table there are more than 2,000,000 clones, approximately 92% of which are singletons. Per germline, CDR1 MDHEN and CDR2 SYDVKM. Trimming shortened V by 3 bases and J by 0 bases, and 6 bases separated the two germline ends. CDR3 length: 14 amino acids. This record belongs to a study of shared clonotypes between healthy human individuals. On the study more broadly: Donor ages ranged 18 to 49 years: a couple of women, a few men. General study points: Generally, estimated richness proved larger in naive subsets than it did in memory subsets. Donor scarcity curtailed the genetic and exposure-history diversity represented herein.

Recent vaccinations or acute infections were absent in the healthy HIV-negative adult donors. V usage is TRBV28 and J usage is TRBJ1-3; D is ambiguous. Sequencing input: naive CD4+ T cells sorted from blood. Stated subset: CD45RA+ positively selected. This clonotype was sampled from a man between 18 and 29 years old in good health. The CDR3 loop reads CASSLTSSGNTIYF. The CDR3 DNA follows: TGTGCCAGCAGTTTGACAAGCTCTGGAAACACCATATATTTT.